These 17 T cell receptor beta chains were sequenced from one sample in a study of OX40 agonist ivuxolimab in advanced cancers. Sequencing used immunoSEQ multiplex PCR; TCRdb keeps in-frame clones, though not all of them. Here the sample spans over 80,000 clones, roughly nine tenths being singletons. Source: CD4+ or CD8+ T cells sorted from blood, taken in a trial of the OX40 agonist ivuxolimab. The receptors were sampled from an adult with an advanced solid tumor such as melanoma, head and neck, liver or kidney cancer.

The genes are TRBV11-2 and TRBJ2-5, with unresolved D. Germline loops: CDR1 SGHAT, CDR2 FQNNGV. Trimming pared 3 bases from V and 0 bases from J, leaving 5 bases between. The CDR3 runs to 13 residues. The CDR3 DNA reads TGTGCCAGCAGCTTTACGTACCAAGAGACCCAGTACTTC. Protein product: CASSFTYQETQYF.

This clone was counted once. The chain employs TRBV11-2 and TRBJ1-3; 7 nucleotides line up with TRBD1. The trim removed 5 bases at V and 4 bases at J, leaving 11 bases unmatched. The CDR3 covers 16 residues. The germline V gene has CDR1 SGHAT and CDR2 FQNNGV. The DNA for the CDR3 is TGTGCCAGCAGCAAAGCGACAGGGTCAGGGGGAAACACCATATATTTT. Translating it yields CASSKATGSGGNTIYF. Drawing the rest from reference TRBV11-2 and TRBJ1-3, the complete variable domain is EAGVAQSPRYKIIEKRQSVAFWCNPISGHATLYWYQQILGQGPKLLIQFQNNGVVDDSQLPKDRFSAERLKGVDSTLKIQPAKLEDSAVYLCASSKATGSGGNTIYFGEGSWLTVV.

This chain connects TRBV7-2 to TRBJ1-2; D is ambiguous. There are 12 residues in the CDR3. V lost 0 bases to trimming and J lost 9 bases, with 8 bases between them. CDR1 and CDR2 (germline): SGHTA, FQGNSA. CDR3 region: CASSLAGERYTF. CDR3 coding DNA: TGTGCCAGCAGCTTAGCCGGGGAACGCTACACCTTC.

The rearrangement uses TRBV7-2 and TRBJ2-7; maybe TRBD2 (6 bases). CDR1 and CDR2 (germline): SGHTA, FQGNSA. V lost 7 bases and J 3 bases, leaving 13 bases between the germline ends. This CDR3 contains 13 residues. The DNA of the CDR3 is TGTGCCAGCAACCCAGGGACTCTCTACGAGCAGTACTTC. Encoded protein: CASNPGTLYEQYF.

This chain connects TRBV7-9 to TRBJ2-7; possibly TRBD2 for D (6 bases). The CDR3 runs 14 residues. Trimming left V 5 bases short and J 4 bases short, with 15 bases between. Germline V gene sequence: CDR1 SEHNR, CDR2 FQNEAQ (reference sequence). The CDR3 bases are TGTGCCAGCAGCGACCCGAGCGGGCTATACGAGCAGTACTTC. Its protein is CASSDPSGLYEQYF.

The sample holds a few counts of this clone. V and J are TRBV10-1 and TRBJ2-5, with D perhaps TRBD1 or TRBD2 (5 bases each). This CDR3 contains 15 residues. Deletions cut 5 bases from V and 1 base from J, with 14 bases between. Germline assignment: CDR1 WNHNN and CDR2 SYGVQD (reference sequence). Written as DNA, the CDR3 is TGCGCCAGCAGTCCTGGGGGTAGGCCCCAAGAGACCCAGTACTTC. It yields the protein CASSPGGRPQETQYF.

The chain recombines TRBV14 with TRBJ2-2; D possibly corresponds to TRBD1 (6 bases). V lost 7 bases and J 2 bases, leaving 11 bases between the germline ends. The CDR3 sequence is 14 residues long. Germline CDR1 and CDR2: SGHDN and FVKESK. The CDR3 sequence: CASTRTVNTGELFF. CDR3 coding DNA: TGTGCCAGCACACGGACAGTTAACACCGGGGAGCTGTTTTTT.

The V and J genes are TRBV27 and TRBJ2-3; D is undetermined. The V end was cut by 3 bases, the J end by 2 bases, with 12 bases between. This CDR3 is built from 15 residues. CDR1 and CDR2 (germline): MNHEY, SMNVEV (reference sequence). CDR3 region: CASSFGSLSTDTQYF. The CDR3 DNA sequence: TGTGCCAGCAGTTTTGGTTCCCTTTCCACAGATACGCAGTATTTT.

This rearrangement joins TRBV5-1 to TRBJ1-6; D perhaps matches TRBD1 (5 bases). CDR3 length: 15 residues. Trimming left V 5 bases short and J 9 bases short, with 18 bases between. In germline, CDR1 is SGHRS, CDR2 YFSETQ. Here the CDR3 reads CASRPGQGGGSPLHF. The CDR3 DNA is TGCGCCAGCAGACCCGGCCAGGGTGGTGGTTCACCCCTCCACTTT.

The V and J genes are TRBV5-1 and TRBJ1-2; no reliable D call. Germline V CDR1 and CDR2: SGHRS, YFSETQ. Trimming cost V 0 bases and J 12 bases, with 15 bases left between them. CDR3 length: 13 residues. The CDR3 loop reads CASSLEGPGDHTF. The DNA for the CDR3 is TGCGCCAGCAGCTTGGAGGGTCCCGGAGATCACACCTTC. Looking up the rest from reference TRBV5-1 and TRBJ1-2 gives the full variable domain: KAGVTQTPRYLIKTRGQQVTLSCSPISGHRSVSWYQQTPGQGLQFLFEYFSETQRNKGNFPGRFSGRQFSNSRSEMNVSTLELGDSALYLCASSLEGPGDHTFGSGTRLTVV.

The chain joins TRBV7-9 to TRBJ1-4; D is uncertain. The V gene's germline CDR1 is SEHNR and CDR2 FQNEAQ (reference sequence). The CDR3 sequence is 14 residues long. V dropped 1 base and J dropped 8 bases, with 11 bases sitting between them. The CDR3 sequence: CASSLVALGEKLFF. The CDR3 bases are TGTGCCAGCAGCTTAGTTGCGTTGGGGGAAAAACTGTTTTTT.

In DNA form, the CDR3 reads TGTGCCAGCAGCGTAGCGAGCTCTGGAAACACCATATATTTT. Residues: CASSVASSGNTIYF. The V call is TRBV9, the J call TRBJ1-3; D gene uncertain. The length of the CDR3 is 14 residues. The V end was cut by 0 bases, the J end by 0 bases, with 4 bases between. CDR1 is SGDLS and CDR2 is YYNGEE in the germline V gene.

The CDR3 bases are TGTGCCAGCAGCTTGGGCGGGGGACCCTACGAGCAGTACTTC. Translating gives CASSLGGGPYEQYF. The genes are TRBV5-5 and TRBJ2-7; TRBD2 matches at 7 bases. This CDR3 region has 14 residues. CDR1 is SGHKS, CDR2 YYEKEE, per germline (reference sequence). Unmatched junction bases numbered 2, after V lost 0 bases and J lost 2 bases.

The chain carries TRBV6-5 and TRBJ2-7; TRBD2 agrees at 12 bases. The CDR3 has 15 residues. The V gene's germline CDR1 is MNHEY and CDR2 SVGAGI. V lost 6 bases, J lost 3 bases, and 6 bases stayed unmatched. CDR3 loop: CASSRGLAGNYEQYF. CDR3 DNA sequence: TGTGCCAGCAGCAGGGGACTAGCGGGCAACTACGAGCAGTACTTC.

Judged by abundance, this clone is medium-sized. The genes are TRBV5-8 and TRBJ2-7; D uncertain. Trimming removed 0 bases from V and 1 base from J, with 2 bases in between. The CDR3 loop spans 12 amino acids. The V gene's germline CDR1 is SGHTS and CDR2 YDEGEE. The CDR3: CASSLASYEQYF. The CDR3 DNA reads as TGTGCCAGCAGCTTGGCTTCCTACGAGCAGTACTTC. The entire variable domain, with the rest obtained from reference TRBV5-8 and TRBJ2-7, is as follows: EAGVTQSPTHLIKTRGQQATLRCSPISGHTSVYWYQQALGLGLQFLLWYDEGEERNRGNFPPRFSGRQFPNYSSELNVNALELEDSALYLCASSLASYEQYFGPGTRLTVT.

The chain uses TRBV19 and TRBJ2-7; 9 positions match TRBD1. V was pared by 3 bases and J by 3 bases, with 6 bases of the junction left unmatched. This CDR3 is 15 amino acids long. Germline V gene data show CDR1 as LNHDA and CDR2 as SQIVND (reference sequence). In DNA form, the CDR3 reads TGTGCCAGTAGTATCCCGGGGACAGGGTACTACGAGCAGTACTTC. This gives the protein CASSIPGTGYYEQYF.

V is TRBV7-6 and J is TRBJ2-1, with TRBD2 matching 11 bases. Germline CDR1 reads SGHVS; CDR2 reads FNYEAQ. V was clipped by 8 bases and J by 9 bases; unmatched bases: 6. The CDR3 spans 13 residues. CDR3: CASGLAGGREQFF. CDR3 nucleotide sequence: TGTGCCAGCGGGTTAGCGGGAGGGCGTGAGCAGTTCTTC.